This TCR beta chain stems from a study of blood T cell repertoires in COVID-19 (dated by TCRdb to 2020 to 2022). Study-level background: Samples covering the acute and convalescent phases of COVID-19 were provided by collaborators in the United States, Italy and Spain. Sample metadata almost always included a de-identified subject ID, COVID-19 status, age in years and sex. The prospective study material was composed of cDNA or gDNA derived from T cells, B-cell-depleted T cells, or PBMCs. A freely available public database, intended as a resource for researchers studying the immune response to SARS-CoV-2, is where the repertoires were released. The dataset comprised deeply sampled blood TCRbeta repertoires from subjects exposed to, actively infected with, or recovered from COVID-19. Where available, HLA class I and class II types were taken from metadata supplied by the sample provider and were not determined by assay-based typing. The samples were drawn from the first 160 participants of the ongoing ImmuneRACE study and from 950 to 1,500 subjects provided by 6 global collaborators. Results and caveats for the whole study, not just this receptor: How much clinical and demographic metadata was included differed by source and by participant, and the metadata was provided uncurated.

TCRbeta CDR3 regions were amplified from genomic DNA by means of the immunoSEQ Assay, a bias-controlled multiplex PCR. The authors' analysis ran thus. The number of nucleated cells in each sample was estimated by amplification of reference gene primers within the assay. To quantify the absolute abundance of each unique TCRbeta CDR3 rearrangement, sequence reads were collapsed and filtered. For each sample, productive Simpson clonality was calculated as the square root of Simpson's diversity index over productive rearrangements. Drawn from immuneACCESS, this table holds only the in-frame rearrangements with V and J called that TCRdb kept. Clones are partly lost; checked studies trace under half to an unresolved V gene and leave the rest unexplained. V and J calls and clone size are those listed in that table; D and trimming were worked out from the DNA. This sample gives 120,000 or so clones in total; around 87% of them show up just once. The ten most abundant clones make up approximately 4% of the sample.

Including cysteine and valine, the CDR3 has 16 amino acids. Left in the record is the CDR3 DNA by itself, 48 bases read in frame from the first base. V loses 4 bases at its end and J loses 3 bases; junction bases beyond the gene matches: 12. For CDR1 and CDR2, the germline V gene (reference sequence) lists LNHDA and SQIVND. Whole blood was collected in K2EDTA tubes by collaborating institutions according to the institutions' own protocols. For TCRbeta analysis, collaborators shipped samples as frozen whole blood, isolated PBMCs, or DNA extracted from either of those sample types. With respect to this clone: The specificity of this receptor is unknown. It has no much larger one-base neighbor in the sample; base qualities were not kept.

The source material was peripheral blood. This sequence uses TRBV19 and TRBJ2-7; 7 junctional bases match TRBD1. The receptor was isolated from a woman aged 55 to 70 with acute or convalescent COVID-19. The CDR3 in this case is CASSTYRGRGYYEQYV. In nucleotide form, the sequence is TGTGCCAGTAGTACCTACAGGGGCCGGGGATACTACGAGCAGTACGTC.